This TCR beta chain was captured by sequencing in a study of T-cell reconstitution after alpha-beta-depleted transplantation in children. In this sample, this clonotype turned up many times. The antigen remains unidentified. J gave up 1 base and V 7 bases, and 6 bases lay outside the gene matches. The CDR3 is 13 amino acids. Germline V gene sequence: CDR1 SQVTM, CDR2 ANQGSEA. A TCRbeta library incorporating unique molecular identifiers was prepared. TCRdb reanalysed the PCR reads using MiXCR and keeps one entry per CDR3 protein. In the table there are about 440,000 distinct CDR3 sequences, around 46% of which are singletons. Study observations and caveats: Roughly two months post-transplant, alpha-beta T cells reportedly originated from several hundred graft clones that had expanded. It was surviving recipient T cells and thymic progenitors that gave some patients high TCRbeta diversity at day 60. Newly produced T cells mostly accounted for T-cell counts and diversity one year post-transplant.

This receptor was taken from a girl aged 2 to 10 with aplastic anemia, due to receive a stem cell transplant. Material: PBMCs, obtained before TCRalphabeta/CD19-depleted stem cell transplant. The chain employs TRBV29-1 and TRBJ1-1; TRBD1 agrees at 7 bases. CDR3 region: CSAEGAPNTEAFF. The CDR3 bases are TGCAGCGCCGAGGGGGCGCCGAACACTGAAGCTTTCTTT.